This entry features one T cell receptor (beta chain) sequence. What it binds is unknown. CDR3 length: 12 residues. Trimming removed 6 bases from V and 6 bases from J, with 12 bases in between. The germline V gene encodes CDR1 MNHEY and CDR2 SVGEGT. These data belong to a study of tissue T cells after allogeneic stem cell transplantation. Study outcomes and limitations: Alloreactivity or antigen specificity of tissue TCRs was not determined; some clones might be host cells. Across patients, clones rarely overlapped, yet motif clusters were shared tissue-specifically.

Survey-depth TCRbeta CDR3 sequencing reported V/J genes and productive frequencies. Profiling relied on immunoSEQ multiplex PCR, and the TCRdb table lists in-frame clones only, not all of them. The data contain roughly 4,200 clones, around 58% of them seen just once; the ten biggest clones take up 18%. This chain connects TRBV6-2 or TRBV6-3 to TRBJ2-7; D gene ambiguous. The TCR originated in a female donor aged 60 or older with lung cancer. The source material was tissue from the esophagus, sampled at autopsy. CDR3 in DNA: TGTGCCAGCAGCCCTGCCGGTGGCGAGCAGTACTTC. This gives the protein CASSPAGGEQYF.